A single sample is the source of the 14 T cell receptor beta chains below, sequenced in a study of shared clonotypes between healthy human individuals. TCRdb's table, derived via immunoSEQ multiplex PCR, lists solely in-frame clones and lacks some. Of 95,000 to 120,000 clones in the sample, 68% are singletons; the top ten hold over 20%. Input material: memory CD8+ T cells sorted from blood. This sample's subset: CD45RO+ cells pooled with CCR7-negative TemRA cells. The receptor source for this set is a woman in her twenties or thirties in good health.

This chain uses TRBV15 with TRBJ2-5; TRBD2 matches 8 bases. The better agreement between TRBJ2-7 and the DNA end casts doubt on the J call. Germline values: CDR1 LNHNV, CDR2 YYDKDF (reference sequence). This CDR3 is built from 16 residues. The CDR3 DNA follows: TGTGCCACCAGCAGTGGTCAAGCGGGAGAGGTCCACGAGCAGTACTTC. Residues: CATSSGQAGEVHEQYF.

This chain connects TRBV7-9 to TRBJ2-7; D perhaps matches TRBD1 (6 bases). The germline CDR1 and CDR2 sequences are SEHNR and FQNEAQ (reference sequence). V was shortened by 8 bases and J by 2 bases, with 13 bases between the two germline ends. The length of the CDR3 is 13 residues. Here the CDR3 DNA reads TGTGCCAGCTCAGTGGGGGACACCTACGAGCAGTACTTC. This sequence encodes CASSVGDTYEQYF. Supplemented by reference TRBV7-9 and TRBJ2-7, the full variable domain reads DTGVSQNPRHKITKRGQNVTFRCDPISEHNRLYWYRQTLGQGPEFLTYFQNEAQLEKSRLLSDRFSAERPKGSFSTLEIQRTEQGDSAMYLCASSVGDTYEQYFGPGTRLTVT.

The V gene is TRBV10-3, the J gene TRBJ2-1; 9 nucleotides align to TRBD2. The germline CDR1 and CDR2 sequences are ENHRY and SYGVKD. Trimming removed 3 bases from V and 0 bases from J; junction bases left unmatched: 3. This CDR3 is built from 16 residues. CDR3 residues: CAISDISGSSYNEQFF. The CDR3 nucleotides read TGTGCCATCAGTGATATTAGCGGGAGCTCCTACAATGAGCAGTTCTTC.

The gene calls are TRBV6-4 and TRBJ2-3, with a weak D call TRBD2 (5 bases). The CDR3 covers 16 residues. V was pared by 2 bases and J by 5 bases, with 17 bases between. From germline, CDR1 is MRHNA and CDR2 SNTAGT. The DNA for the CDR3 is TGTGCCAGCAGTGACCTCTCGGGGAGTGGTAGAGATACGCAGTATTTT. It codes for CASSDLSGSGRDTQYF.

The CDR3 DNA follows: TGCGCCAGCAGCTCAGCTAGCGGGAAGCAAGAGACCCAGTACTTC. This sequence encodes CASSSASGKQETQYF. The genes are TRBV5-1 and TRBJ2-5; the match to TRBD2 covers 9 bases. Germline V gives CDR1 SGHRS, CDR2 YFSETQ. The CDR3 is made up of 15 amino acids. Trimming took 3 bases from V and 2 from J; bases not matched to a gene: 5.

V usage is TRBV23-1 and J usage is TRBJ2-1; D is unclear. TRBV23-1 is an ORF, and what it does is uncertain. The CDR3 loop spans 16 amino acids. Trimming took 3 bases from V and 8 from J, leaving 20 bases between them. The CDR3 DNA reads as TGCGCCAGCAGTCAGAACGGACCTAGGGTCCAGGATGAGCAGTTCTTC. Its protein is CASSQNGPRVQDEQFF.

The sample holds a few counts of this clone. J is TRBJ1-2 and V is TRBV5-3; 7 nucleotides agree with TRBD1. TRBV5-3 is placed among ORFs of uncertain function. After removal of 4 bases from V and 9 bases from J, the junction contained 27 bases not matched to a gene. CDR3 length equals 19 residues. As DNA, the CDR3 is TGTGCCAGAAGCCAGATGAAATACGACAGGGCCCCTAGGGTTTTTTGCTACACCTTC. Encoded protein: CARSQMKYDRAPRVFCYTF.

The J gene is TRBJ1-2, the V gene TRBV2; D unclear. V lost 4 bases to trimming and J lost 2 bases, with 14 bases between them. CDR3 length: 15 residues. CDR1 is SNHLY and CDR2 is FYNNEI in the germline V gene. The CDR3 sequence is CASSGHKQANYGYTF. CDR3 DNA: TGTGCCAGCAGTGGACATAAACAAGCCAACTATGGCTACACCTTC.

The table lists this clone with many counts. The gene calls are TRBV7-6 and TRBJ2-5; 8 bases align to TRBD2. Germline CDR1 reads SGHVS; CDR2 reads FNYEAQ. V lost 5 bases, J lost 5 bases, and 7 bases stayed unmatched. The CDR3 totals 14 residues. CDR3 sequence: CASSTGGSRETQYF. The CDR3 bases are TGTGCCAGCAGCACGGGAGGGAGTAGGGAGACCCAGTACTTC.

J is TRBJ2-7 and V is TRBV4-1, with D perhaps being TRBD1 or TRBD2 (5 bases each). V was clipped by 4 bases and J by 2 bases, with 18 bases between them. Germline V gene data show CDR1 as MGHRA and CDR2 as YSYEKL. The CDR3 loop spans 16 amino acids. The CDR3 reads CASSRLGTDLAYEQYF. The CDR3 DNA reads TGCGCCAGCAGCCGCCTTGGGACCGACCTCGCCTACGAGCAGTACTTC.

The J gene is TRBJ2-7, the V gene TRBV4-1; TRBD2 agrees at 10 bases. V dropped 3 bases and J dropped 0; count of bases not matched to a gene: 8. This CDR3 has 17 residues. Germline-derived CDR1 and CDR2 are MGHRA and YSYEKL. This chain's CDR3 is CASSHVGLADFSYEQYF. Written as DNA, the CDR3 is TGCGCCAGCAGCCATGTCGGACTAGCGGACTTCTCCTACGAGCAGTACTTC.

This rearrangement joins TRBV18 to TRBJ1-2; 9 bases fit TRBD1. This CDR3 has 22 amino acids. V gave up 4 bases and J gave up 4 bases; unmatched junction bases: 28. Germline V gene data show CDR1 as KGHSH and CDR2 as LQKENI. The CDR3 nucleotides read TGTGCCAGCTCACTCACCCATTCTAACCCCAGGAAAGGACAGGGGCATTTCTATGGCTACACCTTC. Translating it yields CASSLTHSNPRKGQGHFYGYTF.

This sequence joins TRBV28 and TRBJ2-1; no firm D call. The V and J ends lost 2 bases and 5 bases respectively, with 7 bases between them. CDR1 is MDHEN and CDR2 is SYDVKM in the germline V gene. The CDR3 contains 13 residues. DNA for the CDR3: TGTGCCAGCAGTTTAGCGCCTCACAATGAGCAGTTCTTC. This sequence encodes CASSLAPHNEQFF.

V is TRBV6-1 and J is TRBJ2-5, with a possible D match to TRBD2 (5 bases). The germline gives CDR1 MNHNS, CDR2 SASEGT. The ends were cut back, 2 bases at V and 2 bases at J, with 12 bases in the middle. This CDR3 contains 15 residues. CDR3 loop: CASSELVGEQETQYF. In DNA, the CDR3 is TGTGCCAGCAGTGAACTCGTGGGAGAGCAAGAGACCCAGTACTTC.